This passage covers 9 T cell receptor beta chains from one sample sequenced in a study of shared clonotypes between healthy human individuals. Naive CD8 cells comprised CD45RO-negative, CCR7-positively selected cells, excluding terminally differentiated effector memory CD45RA+ cells. Sequencing was performed with immunoSEQ multiplex PCR; in TCRdb, only in-frame clones are kept and a portion is missing. The table records 650,000 to 800,000 clones, about 90% of them present only once. Input material: naive CD8+ T cells sorted from blood. The receptors were sampled from a man aged 25-45 years in good health.

The V and J genes are TRBV27 and TRBJ2-7, with 7 positions matching TRBD1. This CDR3 contains 15 residues. Unmatched junction bases numbered 14, after V lost 6 bases and J lost 6 bases. Germline CDR1 MNHEY, CDR2 SMNVEV (reference sequence). CDR3 sequence: CASSATRDSGFEQYF. The CDR3 DNA reads TGTGCCAGCAGCGCAACCCGGGACAGCGGCTTCGAGCAGTACTTC.

Only one count was recorded for this clone. The chain links TRBV6-6 to TRBJ1-1; D uncertain. The germline CDR1 and CDR2 sequences are MNHNY and SVGAGI (reference sequence). Trimming pared 4 bases from V and 0 bases from J, leaving 6 bases between. The length of the CDR3 is 13 residues. The CDR3 region is CASSSPVNTEAFF. DNA for the CDR3: TGTGCCAGCAGTTCCCCAGTGAACACTGAAGCTTTCTTT.

The CDR3 sequence: CASSVGGTSGPSTDTQYF. CDR3 nucleotides: TGTGCCAGCAGCGTAGGGGGGACTAGCGGACCTAGCACAGATACGCAGTATTTT. The rearrangement links TRBV9 to TRBJ2-3, with TRBD2 identical over 11 bases. Losses at the gene ends were 0 bases for V and 0 bases for J; bases not matched to a gene: 6. The CDR3 is 18 amino acids. In germline, CDR1 is SGDLS, CDR2 YYNGEE.

The chain recombines TRBV21-1 with TRBJ2-1; the table gives TRBD2 as D, unverified against the DNA. TRBV21-1 is a documented pseudogene. This CDR3 spans 16 amino acids. CDR3 region: CASRGRGDHSYNEQFF. Here the CDR3 DNA reads TGTGCCAGCAGGGGGAGGGGGGACCACTCCTACAATGAGCAGTTCTTC.

The genes are TRBV27 and TRBJ2-7, with no clear D. CDR1 and CDR2 from the germline V gene are MNHEY and SMNVEV (reference sequence). The V end was cut by 5 bases, the J end by 3 bases, with 17 bases between. The CDR3 sequence is 15 residues long. This chain's CDR3 is CASSLRASSLYEQYF. The CDR3 DNA reads TGTGCCAGCAGTCTCCGGGCAAGTTCCCTCTACGAGCAGTACTTC.

V is TRBV15 and J is TRBJ1-1; D may be TRBD1 (5 bases). Trimming took off 6 bases at V and 4 bases at J, with 15 bases between the two ends. Germline CDR1 and CDR2: LNHNV and YYDKDF (reference sequence). The CDR3 length is 14 residues. The CDR3 DNA reads TGTGCCACCAGTGAGGGACGCTGGAGCACTGAAGCTTTCTTT. Residues: CATSEGRWSTEAFF.

Worth noting for this clone: Other DNA sequences from this sample encode an identical CDR3 as well. The V gene is TRBV5-6, the J gene TRBJ2-2; perhaps TRBD1 as D (5 bases). The CDR3 runs to 14 residues. Germline CDR1 is SGHDT and CDR2 is YYEEEE. The V end lost 4 bases, the J end lost 4 bases, and 11 bases lay between the germline ends. The CDR3: CASSLGVGTGELFF. DNA for the CDR3: TGTGCCAGCAGCCTAGGGGTGGGCACCGGGGAGCTGTTTTTT. The variable domain in full, completed from reference TRBV5-6 and TRBJ2-2, reads DAGVTQSPTHLIKTRGQQVTLRCSPKSGHDTVSWYQQALGQGPQFIFQYYEEEERQRGNFPDRFSGHQFPNYSSELNVNALLLGDSALYLCASSLGVGTGELFFGEGSRLTVL.

The chain is built from TRBV27 and TRBJ1-4; D call uncertain. V was pared by 3 bases and J by 0 bases, with 8 bases between. Germline CDR1 MNHEY, CDR2 SMNVEV (reference sequence). The length of the CDR3 is 15 residues. The CDR3 DNA reads as TGTGCCAGCAGTTTCGGTCTCGCAACTAATGAAAAACTGTTTTTT. The encoded protein is CASSFGLATNEKLFF. Using reference TRBV27 and TRBJ1-4 for the parts outside the CDR3, the full variable domain is EAQVTQNPRYLITVTGKKLTVTCSQNMNHEYMSWYRQDPGLGLRQIYYSMNVEVTDKGDVPEGYKVSRKEKRNFPLILESPSPNQTSLYFCASSFGLATNEKLFFGSGTQLSVL.

The gene calls are TRBV19 and TRBJ2-1; D is undetermined. This CDR3 is 14 amino acids long. Germline CDR1 and CDR2: LNHDA and SQIVND (reference sequence). Trimming removed 6 bases from V and 7 bases from J, with 16 bases in between. Written as DNA, the CDR3 is TGTGCCAGTAGCGCCCGGGTGACCGGGAATGAGCAGTTCTTC. Translation: CASSARVTGNEQFF.